The TCR beta chain under discussion was sequenced for a study of blood T cell repertoires in COVID-19. Overall study: Acute and convalescent COVID-19 samples came from the United States, Italy and Spain. PBMCs, B-cell-depleted T cells, or T cells were the source of the cDNA or gDNA that made up the material.

Trimming shortened V by 5 bases and J by 9 bases, and 23 bases separated the two germline ends. CDR1 and CDR2 from the germline V gene are KGHSH and LQKENI. The CDR3 runs 17 residues. Per the authors' pipeline: Counts of nucleated cells, estimated from reference gene primer amplification, were obtained. Measured with immunoSEQ multiplex PCR; TCRdb has only the in-frame clones, and not every one. V, J and clone size are those of that table, while D and trimming were read from the DNA. The sample holds about 56,000 clones, around 84% seen once. Sequencing used peripheral blood. The J gene is TRBJ1-6, the V gene TRBV18, with D tentatively TRBD1 (5 bases). This sequence originates from a woman over 75 with acute or convalescent COVID-19. CDR3 bases: TGTGCCAGCTCATCCCTGGGGCCCACAGGAGCTAGTTCACCCCTCCACTTT. Its protein product is CASSSLGPTGASSPLHF. Full variable domain (remainder filled in from reference TRBV18 and TRBJ1-6): NAGVMQNPRHLVRRRGQEARLRCSPMKGHSHVYWYRQLPEEGLKFMVYLQKENIIDESGMPKERFSAEFPKEGPSILRIQQVVRGDSAAYFCASSSLGPTGASSPLHFGNGTRLTVT.